The clone carrying this T cell receptor beta chain was counted many times. Its antigen is not known. These data belong to a study of breast tumors, draining lymph nodes, adjacent tissues. Study results and limitations: The lymph node origin of tumor T cells was framed as consistent with a hypothesis, not demonstrated. Data fit most tumor T cells coming from lymph node, expanding in tumor. Tumor repertoires ranked between lymph nodes and nontumor tissue in diversity, with V and J gene preferences.

The lymph nodes were axillary draining lymph nodes from breast cancer patients. CDR3 length: 17 residues. CDR1 and CDR2 (germline): SQVTM, ANQGSEA. The trim removed 6 bases at V and 6 bases at J, leaving 23 bases unmatched. TCRdb used MiXCR to reprocess the multiplex PCR reads, holding one entry per CDR3 protein. The table records around 140,000 distinct CDR3 sequences, under 25% of them present only once. Sequencing input: axillary lymph node tissue. This TCR was recovered from a female donor with breast cancer. Some clones in this sample may be carry-over from other donors' samples. The chain links TRBV29-1 to TRBJ2-7; 7 nucleotides match TRBD2. The CDR3 bases are TGCAGCGTCCGAGGGAGGGGACTCGATTCATCCAAGCTCGAGCAGTACTTC. Its translation is CSVRGRGLDSSKLEQYF.